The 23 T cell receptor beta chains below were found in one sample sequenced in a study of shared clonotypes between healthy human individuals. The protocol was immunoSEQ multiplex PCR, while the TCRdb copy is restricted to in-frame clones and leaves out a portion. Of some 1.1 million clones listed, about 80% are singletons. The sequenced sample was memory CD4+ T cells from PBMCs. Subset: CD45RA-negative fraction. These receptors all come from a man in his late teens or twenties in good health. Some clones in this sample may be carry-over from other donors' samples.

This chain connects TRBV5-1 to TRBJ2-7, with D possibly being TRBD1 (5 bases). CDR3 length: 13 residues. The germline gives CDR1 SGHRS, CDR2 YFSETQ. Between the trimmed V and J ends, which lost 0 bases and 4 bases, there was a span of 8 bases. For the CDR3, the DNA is TGCGCCAGCAGCTTGGGACAGTTTTACGAGCAGTACTTC. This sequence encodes CASSLGQFYEQYF.

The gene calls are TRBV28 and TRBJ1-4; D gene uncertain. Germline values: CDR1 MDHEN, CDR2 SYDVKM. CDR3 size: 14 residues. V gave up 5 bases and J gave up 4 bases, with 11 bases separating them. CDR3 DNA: TGTGCCAGCAGTCCCGGCCAGCATAATGAAAAACTGTTTTTT. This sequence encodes CASSPGQHNEKLFF.

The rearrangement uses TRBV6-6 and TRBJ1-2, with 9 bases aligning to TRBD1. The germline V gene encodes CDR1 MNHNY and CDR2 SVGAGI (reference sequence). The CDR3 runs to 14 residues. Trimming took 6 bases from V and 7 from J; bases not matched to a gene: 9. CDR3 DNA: TGTGCCAGCAGCCCTCCTGGACAGGGGAGTGGCTACACCTTC. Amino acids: CASSPPGQGSGYTF.

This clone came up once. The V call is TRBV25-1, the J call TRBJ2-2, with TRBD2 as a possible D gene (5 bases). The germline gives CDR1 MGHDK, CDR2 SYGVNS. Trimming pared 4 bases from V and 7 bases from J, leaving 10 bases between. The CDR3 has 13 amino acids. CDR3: CASSGTGIGELFF. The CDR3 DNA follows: TGTGCCAGCAGTGGAACGGGGATCGGGGAGCTGTTTTTT.

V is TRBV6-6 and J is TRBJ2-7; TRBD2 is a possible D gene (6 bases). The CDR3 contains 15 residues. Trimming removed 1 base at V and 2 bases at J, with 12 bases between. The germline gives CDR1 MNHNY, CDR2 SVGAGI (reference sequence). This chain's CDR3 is CASSYLITSTYEQYF. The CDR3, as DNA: TGTGCCAGCAGTTACTTAATAACTAGCACCTACGAGCAGTACTTC.

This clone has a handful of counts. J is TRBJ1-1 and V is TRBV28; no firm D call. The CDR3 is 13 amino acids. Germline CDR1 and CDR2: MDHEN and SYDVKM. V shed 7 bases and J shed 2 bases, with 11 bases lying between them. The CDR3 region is CASTRTANTEAFF. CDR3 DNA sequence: TGTGCCAGCACCAGGACCGCAAACACTGAAGCTTTCTTT. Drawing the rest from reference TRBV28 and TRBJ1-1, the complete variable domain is DVKVTQSSRYLVKRTGEKVFLECVQDMDHENMFWYRQDPGLGLRLIYFSYDVKMKEKGDIPEGYSVSREKKERFSLILESASTNQTSMYLCASTRTANTEAFFGQGTRLTVV.

In DNA form, the CDR3 reads TGTGCCAGTAGTCCCTGGGAGGGAAGCAATCAGCCCCAGCATTTT. Encoded protein: CASSPWEGSNQPQHF. The chain has TRBV19 and TRBJ1-5; D unclear. Germline assignment: CDR1 LNHDA and CDR2 SQIVND (reference sequence). The V gene lost 5 bases and the J gene lost 1 base, with 12 bases spanning the gap. This CDR3 is built from 15 residues.

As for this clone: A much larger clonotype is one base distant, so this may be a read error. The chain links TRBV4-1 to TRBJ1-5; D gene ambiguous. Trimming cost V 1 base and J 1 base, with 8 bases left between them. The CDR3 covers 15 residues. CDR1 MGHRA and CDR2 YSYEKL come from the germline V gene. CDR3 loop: CASSQGSGSNQPQHF. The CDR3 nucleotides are TGCGCCAGCAGCCAAGGTTCGGGAAGCAATCAGCCCCAGCATTTT.

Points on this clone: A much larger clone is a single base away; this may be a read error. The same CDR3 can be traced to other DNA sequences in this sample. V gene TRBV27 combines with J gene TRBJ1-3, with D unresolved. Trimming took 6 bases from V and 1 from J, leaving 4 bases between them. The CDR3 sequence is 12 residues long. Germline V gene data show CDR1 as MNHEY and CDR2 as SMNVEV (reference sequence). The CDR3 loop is CASRGSGNTIYF. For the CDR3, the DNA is TGTGCCAGCAGGGGTTCTGGAAACACCATATATTTT.

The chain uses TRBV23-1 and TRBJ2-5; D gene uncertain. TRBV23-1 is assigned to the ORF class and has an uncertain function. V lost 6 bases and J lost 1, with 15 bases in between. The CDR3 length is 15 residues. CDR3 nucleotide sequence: TGCGCCAGCAGCCCAGTCCGGTACTCCCAAGAGACCCAGTACTTC. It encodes CASSPVRYSQETQYF.

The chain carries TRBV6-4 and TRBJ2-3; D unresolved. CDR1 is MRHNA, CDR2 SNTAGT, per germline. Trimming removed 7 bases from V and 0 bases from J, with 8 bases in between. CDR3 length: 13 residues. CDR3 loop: CASKASSTDTQYF. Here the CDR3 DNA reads TGTGCCAGCAAGGCCAGCAGCACAGATACGCAGTATTTT.

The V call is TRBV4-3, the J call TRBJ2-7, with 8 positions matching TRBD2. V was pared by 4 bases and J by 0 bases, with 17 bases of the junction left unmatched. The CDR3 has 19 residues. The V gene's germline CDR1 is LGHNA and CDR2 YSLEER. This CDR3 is CASSRGWVRSGSISYEQYF. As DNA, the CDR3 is TGCGCCAGCAGCCGCGGTTGGGTTCGGAGCGGGAGTATCTCCTACGAGCAGTACTTC.

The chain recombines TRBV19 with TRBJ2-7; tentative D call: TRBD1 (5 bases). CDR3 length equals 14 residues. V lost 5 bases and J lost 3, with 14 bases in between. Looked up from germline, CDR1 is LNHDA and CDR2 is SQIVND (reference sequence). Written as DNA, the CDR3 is TGTGCCAGTAGTTCAGGGTGGAAGAGCTACGAGCAGTACTTC. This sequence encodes CASSSGWKSYEQYF.

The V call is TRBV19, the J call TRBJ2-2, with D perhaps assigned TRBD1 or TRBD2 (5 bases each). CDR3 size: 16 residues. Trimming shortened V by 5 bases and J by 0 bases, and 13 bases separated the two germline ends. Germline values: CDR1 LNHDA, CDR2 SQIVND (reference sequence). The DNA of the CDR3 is TGTGCCAGTAGTCGGGGTGGGACGGCGAACACCGGGGAGCTGTTTTTT. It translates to CASSRGGTANTGELFF.

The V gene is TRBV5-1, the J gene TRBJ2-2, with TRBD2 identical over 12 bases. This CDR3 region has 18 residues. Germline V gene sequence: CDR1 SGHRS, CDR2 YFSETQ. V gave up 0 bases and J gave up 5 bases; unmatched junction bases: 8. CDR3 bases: TGCGCCAGCAGCTTGGGCCTGACTAGCGGGAGACGAACCGGGGAGCTGTTTTTT. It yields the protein CASSLGLTSGRRTGELFF.

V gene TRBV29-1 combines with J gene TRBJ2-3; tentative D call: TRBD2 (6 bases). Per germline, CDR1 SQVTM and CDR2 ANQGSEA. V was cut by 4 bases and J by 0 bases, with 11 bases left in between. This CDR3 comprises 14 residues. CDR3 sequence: CSVGLVYSTDTQYF. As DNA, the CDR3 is TGCAGCGTTGGACTAGTGTATAGCACAGATACGCAGTATTTT.

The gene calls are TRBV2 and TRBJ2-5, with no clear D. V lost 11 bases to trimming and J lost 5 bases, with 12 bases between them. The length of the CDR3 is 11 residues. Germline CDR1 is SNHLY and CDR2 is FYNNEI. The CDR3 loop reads CASQSRETQYF. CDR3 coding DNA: TGTGCCTCTCAGTCGCGGGAGACCCAGTACTTC.

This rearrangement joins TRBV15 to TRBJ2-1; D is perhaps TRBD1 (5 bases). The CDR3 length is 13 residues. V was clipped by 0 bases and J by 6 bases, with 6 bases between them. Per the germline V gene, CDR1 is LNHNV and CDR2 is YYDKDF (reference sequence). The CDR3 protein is CATSREGPNEQFF. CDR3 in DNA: TGTGCCACCAGCAGAGAGGGGCCCAATGAGCAGTTCTTC.

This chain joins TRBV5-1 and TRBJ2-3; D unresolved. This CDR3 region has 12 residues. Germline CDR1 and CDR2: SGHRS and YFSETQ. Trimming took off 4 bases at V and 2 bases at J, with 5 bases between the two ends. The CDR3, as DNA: TGCGCCAGCAGCGCCACCACAGATACGCAGTATTTT. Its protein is CASSATTDTQYF.

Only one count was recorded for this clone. CDR3 nucleotides: TGTGCCAGCAGCTTAACTCCCAGGGGGCCTTACACCTTC. Its protein is CASSLTPRGPYTF. V is TRBV7-3 and J is TRBJ1-2, with 8 bases fitting TRBD1. Germline loops: CDR1 SGHTA, CDR2 FQGTGA. This CDR3 comprises 13 residues. The V segment lost 0 bases and the J segment 11 bases; nucleotides outside the gene matches: 5.

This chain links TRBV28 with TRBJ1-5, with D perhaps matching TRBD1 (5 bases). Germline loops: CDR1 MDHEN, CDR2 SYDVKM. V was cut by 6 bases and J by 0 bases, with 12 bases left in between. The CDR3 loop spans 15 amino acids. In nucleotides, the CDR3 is TGTGCCAGCAGGCTCCGGGGCAATAGCAATCAGCCCCAGCATTTT. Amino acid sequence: CASRLRGNSNQPQHF.

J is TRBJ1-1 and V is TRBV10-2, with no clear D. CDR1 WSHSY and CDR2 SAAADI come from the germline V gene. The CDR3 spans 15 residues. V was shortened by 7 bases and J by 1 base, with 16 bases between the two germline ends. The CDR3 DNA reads TGCGCCAGCACCATGATGGGCAAGTGGAACACTGAAGCTTTCTTT. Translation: CASTMMGKWNTEAFF.

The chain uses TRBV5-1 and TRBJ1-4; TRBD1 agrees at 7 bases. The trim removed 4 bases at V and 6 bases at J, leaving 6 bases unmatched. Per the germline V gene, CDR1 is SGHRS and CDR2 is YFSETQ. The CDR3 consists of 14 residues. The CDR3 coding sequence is TGCGCCAGCAGCCCAATCACAGGGGATGAAAAACTGTTTTTT. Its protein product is CASSPITGDEKLFF.